This entry is about one T cell receptor (beta chain). There is no known antigen for this receptor. No base quality values were provided; no much bigger clone lies one nucleotide off. These data are taken from a study of blood T cell repertoires in COVID-19 (dated by TCRdb to the early 2020s). Looking at the study overall: Samples covering the acute and convalescent phases of COVID-19 were provided by collaborators in the United States, Italy and Spain. The material from the prospective study consisted of cDNA or gDNA derived from T cells, B-cell-depleted T cells, or PBMCs. Deeply sampled blood TCRbeta repertoires from subjects exposed to, actively infected with, or recovered from COVID-19 were included in the dataset. A freely available public database, intended as a resource for researchers studying the immune response to SARS-CoV-2, is where the repertoires were released. The samples were drawn from the first 160 participants of the ongoing ImmuneRACE study and from under 1,500 subjects provided by 6 global collaborators. Sample metadata almost always included a de-identified subject ID, COVID-19 status, age in years and sex. Where available, HLA class I and class II types were obtained from metadata supplied by the sample provider rather than from assay-based typing. Broader findings and caveats from the paper: How much clinical and demographic metadata was included differed by source and by participant, and the metadata was provided uncurated.

TCRbeta CDR3 regions were amplified from genomic DNA using the immunoSEQ Assay, a bias-controlled multiplex PCR. In the source study's methods: Nucleated cell counts per sample were estimated from amplification of reference gene primers within the assay. Sequence reads were collapsed and filtered to measure the absolute abundance of every unique TCRbeta CDR3 rearrangement. For each sample, productive Simpson clonality was calculated as the square root of Simpson's diversity index across productive rearrangements. Entries here come from immuneACCESS through TCRdb and include only in-frame sequences with V and J called. Some clones fail to appear in such tables; in the studies checked, an unresolved V gene covers under half of the shortfall, and the cause of the remainder is unknown. The V and J calls and the clone size are those of that table, but D and trimming were determined from the DNA. Here the sample has 250,000 to 300,000 clones; 85% to 90% occur a single time. Jointly, the top ten make up 3.6% of the sample.

From the cysteine through the phenylalanine, the CDR3 covers 15 amino acids. Only the CDR3 DNA stays, 45 bases, in frame from base 1. The germline V gene encodes CDR1 SGDLS and CDR2 YYNGEE. The trim is 0 bases for V and 4 bases for J, with a gap of 11 bases between the germline ends. Whole blood was collected in K2EDTA tubes by collaborating institutions according to the institutions' own protocols. For TCRbeta analysis, collaborators shipped samples as frozen whole blood, isolated PBMCs, or DNA extracted from either of those sample types. This sequence originates from a young man with active or convalescent COVID-19. The chain employs TRBV9 and TRBJ2-1; the D gene is perhaps TRBD1, from 5 matching bases. What was sequenced was peripheral blood. The bases read TGTGCCAGCAGCGTAGGGATGACAGTTTACAATGAGCAGTTCTTC. This gives the protein CASSVGMTVYNEQFF.